These T cell receptor beta chains were read from a single sample in a study of blood T cell repertoires in COVID-19. Libraries were prepared by immunoSEQ multiplex PCR; TCRdb keeps only in-frame clonotypes and omits some of them. The sample holds around 57,000 clones; 70% to 85% are singletons and the top ten take less than 7%. Material for sequencing was peripheral blood. Receptors were obtained from a woman aged 70-85 years with acute or convalescent COVID-19. Both conserved end residues are part of each CDR3. Fields, in order: V gene, clone size, D gene, J gene, CDR3 DNA, CDR3 protein. The D gene is left open where the match is weak. Size values are once, few and many counts, or a class for expanded clones, and some rows have none.

TRBV4-2	.	.	TRBJ2-2	TGTGCCAGCAGCCAACCTTATGGGGGGGCGGCGAACACCGGGGAGCTGTTTTTT	CASSQPYGGAANTGELFF
TRBV19	.	.	TRBJ1-2	TGTGCCAGTAGTATAGGGCAGGATGCCGGCTACACCTTC	CASSIGQDAGYTF
TRBV4-3	.	TRBD2	TRBJ2-7	TGCGCCAGCAGCCAAGGCCAGCGGGGGGGCTCCGAGCAGTACTTC	CASSQGQRGGSEQYF
TRBV29-1	once	TRBD2	TRBJ2-3	TGCAGCGTCGACGGACTAGCGGGGGTGGATTTT	CSVDGLAGVDF
TRBV5-4	.	TRBD1	TRBJ2-7	TGTGCCAGCAGCTCCCCGGGACAGGGTTACGAGCAGTACTTC	CASSSPGQGYEQYF
TRBV5-4	.	TRBD2	TRBJ2-3	TGTGCCAGCAGCTTGCGCGGGGGGGCCGAAGATACGCAGTATTTT	CASSLRGGAEDTQYF
TRBV3-1/TRBV3-2	few	TRBD2	TRBJ2-2	TGTGCCAGCAGCACGGGACTAGGGGACACCGGGGAGCTGTTTTTT	CASSTGLGDTGELFF
TRBV14	.	.	TRBJ2-7	TGTGCCAGCAGCCTCGGGGAGAAGCAGTACTTC	CASSLGEKQYF
TRBV6-6	.	TRBD1	TRBJ1-4	TGTGCCAGCAGAAAACAGGGGATATCAGCTAATGAAAAACTGTTTTTT	CASRKQGISANEKLFF
TRBV5-5	.	TRBD1	TRBJ1-4	TGTGCCAGCAGTCCGTTGTGGGACAGGGACGCTGAAAAACTGTTTTTT	CASSPLWDRDAEKLFF
TRBV5-1	.	.	TRBJ2-3	TGCGCCAGCAGCTTGGTGACTGGTGCAGATACGCAGTATTTT	CASSLVTGADTQYF
TRBV11-2	.	TRBD2	TRBJ2-3	TGTGCCAGCAGCTTACTACTAGCGGGGAGCACAGATACGCAGTATTTT	CASSLLLAGSTDTQYF
TRBV28	.	TRBD1	TRBJ1-1	TGTGCCAGCACCTGGGACAGGGAAGCTTTCTTT	CASTWDREAFF
TRBV2	once	TRBD2	TRBJ2-2	TGTGCCAGCAGTGGAGTTCGCGGGGGGGCGAGGACCGGGGAGCTGTTTTTT	CASSGVRGGARTGELFF
TRBV5-4	.	.	TRBJ2-3	TGTGCCAGCAGCTTGGATTACCTTTCGGTCACAGATACGCAGTATTTT	CASSLDYLSVTDTQYF
TRBV6-6	.	.	TRBJ1-1	TGTGCCAGCAAATTCCGGGGGGGGAACACTGAAGCTTTCTTT	CASKFRGGNTEAFF
TRBV6-5	few	.	TRBJ2-2	TGTGCCAGCAGTTACGGACAGATAAACACCGGGGAGCTGTTTTTT	CASSYGQINTGELFF
TRBV19	few	TRBD1	TRBJ1-2	TGTGCCAGTACCACAGACAGGGATAGGGATGGCTACACCTTC	CASTTDRDRDGYTF
TRBV4-3	few	.	TRBJ2-3	TGCGCCAGCAGCCGGGGGACTCTAAACACAGATACGCAGTATTTT	CASSRGTLNTDTQYF
TRBV21-1	.	.	TRBJ2-1	TGTGCCAGCAGGAGACAGGGGAACTTCAGCGAGCAGTTCTTC	CASRRQGNFSEQFF
TRBV21-1	.	.	TRBJ2-5	TGTGCCAGCAGCCTCCGGACTAGCGGAGTGTACCAAGAGACCCAGTACTTC	CASSLRTSGVYQETQYF
TRBV28	.	.	TRBJ2-5	TGTGCCCTGGGGAGACGAGGAGAGACCCAGTACTTC	CALGRRGETQYF
TRBV6-5	.	TRBD1	TRBJ1-5	TGTGCCAGCAGGATGGGACAGGGGGATCAGCCCCAGCATTTT	CASRMGQGDQPQHF
TRBV7-2	.	TRBD1	TRBJ2-2	TGTGCCAGCAGCTTGACAGGGGACGGGGAGCTGTTTTTT	CASSLTGDGELFF
TRBV11-1	few	.	TRBJ2-7	TGTGCCAGCAGCCGGGATACTGGCTACGAGCAGTACTTC	CASSRDTGYEQYF
TRBV7-8	.	.	TRBJ2-5	TGTGCCAGCAGCTTAGATCGCGCCCAAGAGACCCAGTACTTC	CASSLDRAQETQYF
TRBV18	.	.	TRBJ2-3	TGTGCCAGCTCACCATCGTCGGATACGCAGTATTTT	CASSPSSDTQYF
TRBV19	.	TRBD2	TRBJ2-2	TGTGCCAGTAGTATTTCTAGCGGGGGGGCCTCCGGGGAGCTGTTTTTT	CASSISSGGASGELFF
TRBV19	.	TRBD1	TRBJ2-2	TGTGCCAGTAGTATGGGGACAGGGGCGAACACCGGGGAGCTGTTTTTT	CASSMGTGANTGELFF
TRBV6-6	few	TRBD2	TRBJ2-1	TGTGCCAGCACCCGTCCCCGGGGGGACTCCTACAATGAGCAGTTCTTC	CASTRPRGDSYNEQFF
TRBV19	.	.	TRBJ2-6	TGTGCCAGTAGTATTGGGCTCTCTGGGGCCAACGTCCTGACTTTC	CASSIGLSGANVLTF
TRBV5-4	.	.	TRBJ2-2	TGTGCCAGCAGCTCGCAGGGGAGTGGCGGGGAGCTGTTTTTT	CASSSQGSGGELFF
TRBV7-3	.	TRBD2	TRBJ2-3	TGTGCCAGCTCGCGGGGGAACACAGATACGCAGTATTTT	CASSRGNTDTQYF
TRBV9	.	TRBD2	TRBJ2-3	TGTGCCAGCAGCGGCCCGGGGGTAGCGGGTACGCAGTATTTT	CASSGPGVAGTQYF
TRBV28	.	.	TRBJ2-2	TGTGCCAGCAGTTTTCTGAGGTTGGACACCGGGGAGCTGTTTTTT	CASSFLRLDTGELFF
TRBV6-2/TRBV6-3	.	.	TRBJ2-1	TGTGCCAGCAGTTACTCTTTGGGCCAGGGTGGAAACAATGAGCAGTTCTTC	CASSYSLGQGGNNEQFF
TRBV6-6	.	TRBD1	TRBJ2-7	TGTGCCAGCAGACCTACCGGGACAGGGCCTCCTTGGCAGTACTTC	CASRPTGTGPPWQYF
TRBV5-4	.	.	TRBJ2-1	TGTGCCAGCAGCCCTACTAGCCTCTCCTACAATGAGCAGTTCTTC	CASSPTSLSYNEQFF
TRBV7-2	.	.	TRBJ2-7	TGTGCCAGCAGCTTAGCATCTACCTACGAGCAGTACTTC	CASSLASTYEQYF
TRBV18	.	TRBD1	TRBJ1-2	TGTGCCAGCTCACGCCGGACAGGGGAGTTTGGCTATGGCTACACCTTC	CASSRRTGEFGYGYTF
TRBV7-9	.	.	TRBJ1-1	TGTGCCAGCAGCTTACAGGGGCAGGTTACTGAAGCTTTCTTT	CASSLQGQVTEAFF
TRBV12-3/TRBV12-4	.	.	TRBJ1-2	TGTGCCAGCACCAGAGGAGGGAGTTATGGCTACACCTTC	CASTRGGSYGYTF
TRBV3-1/TRBV3-2	.	.	TRBJ1-1	TGTGCCAGCAGCCAATCTGGTGTTAGGAACACTGAAGCTTTCTTT	CASSQSGVRNTEAFF
TRBV6-5	.	.	TRBJ2-5	TGTGCCAGTAGACCAGCGGAGCAGCAAGAGACCCAGTACTTC	CASRPAEQQETQYF
TRBV18	.	TRBD2	TRBJ2-1	TGTGCCAGCTCCCGTCGGATAGGTGAGCGGGGGGGCCAGAATGAGCAGTTCTTC	CASSRRIGERGGQNEQFF
TRBV19	.	TRBD1	TRBJ2-1	TGTGCCAGTAGCCCCCTTAACAGGGGAATCTACAATGAGCAGTTCTTC	CASSPLNRGIYNEQFF
TRBV2	.	TRBD2	TRBJ2-1	TGTGCCAGCAGTGCTTTCCTAGCGGGGAGATCGGATGAGCAGTTCTTC	CASSAFLAGRSDEQFF
TRBV7-2	few	TRBD2	TRBJ2-1	TGTGCCAGCAGCAGTACTAGCGGGGGGAAGGGTGAGCAGTTCTTC	CASSSTSGGKGEQFF